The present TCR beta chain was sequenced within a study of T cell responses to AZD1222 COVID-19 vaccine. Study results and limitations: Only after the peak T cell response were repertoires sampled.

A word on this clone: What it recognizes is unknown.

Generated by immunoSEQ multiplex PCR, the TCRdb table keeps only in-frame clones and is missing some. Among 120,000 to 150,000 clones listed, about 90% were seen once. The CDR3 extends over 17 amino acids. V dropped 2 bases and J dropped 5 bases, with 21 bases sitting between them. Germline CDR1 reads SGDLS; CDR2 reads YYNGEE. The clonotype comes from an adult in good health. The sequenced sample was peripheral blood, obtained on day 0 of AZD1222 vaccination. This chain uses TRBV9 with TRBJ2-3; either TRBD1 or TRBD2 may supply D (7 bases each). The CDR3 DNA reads TGTGCCAGCAGCGTCACTTACGGGGAGGGGGCAGAAGATACGCAGTATTTT. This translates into CASSVTYGEGAEDTQYF.